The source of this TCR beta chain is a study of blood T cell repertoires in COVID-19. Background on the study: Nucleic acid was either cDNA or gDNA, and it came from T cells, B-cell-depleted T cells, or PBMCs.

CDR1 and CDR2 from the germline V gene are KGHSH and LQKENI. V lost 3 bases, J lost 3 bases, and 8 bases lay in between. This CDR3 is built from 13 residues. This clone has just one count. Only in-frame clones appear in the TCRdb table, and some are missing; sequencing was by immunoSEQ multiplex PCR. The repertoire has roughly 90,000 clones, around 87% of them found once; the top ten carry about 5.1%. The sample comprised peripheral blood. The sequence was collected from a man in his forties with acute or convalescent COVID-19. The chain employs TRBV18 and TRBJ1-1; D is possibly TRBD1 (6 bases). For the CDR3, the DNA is TGTGCCAGCTCACCCTACAGGGACACTGAAGCTTTCTTT. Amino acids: CASSPYRDTEAFF.